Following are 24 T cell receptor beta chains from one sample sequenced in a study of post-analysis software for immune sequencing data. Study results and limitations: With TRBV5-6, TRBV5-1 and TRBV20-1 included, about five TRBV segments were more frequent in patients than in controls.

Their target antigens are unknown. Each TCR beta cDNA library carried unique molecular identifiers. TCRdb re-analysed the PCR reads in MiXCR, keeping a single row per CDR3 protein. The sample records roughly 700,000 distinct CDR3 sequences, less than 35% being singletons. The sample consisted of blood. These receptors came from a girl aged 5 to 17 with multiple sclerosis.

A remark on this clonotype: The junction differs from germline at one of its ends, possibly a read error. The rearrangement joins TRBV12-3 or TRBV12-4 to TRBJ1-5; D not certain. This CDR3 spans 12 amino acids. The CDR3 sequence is CTSSLHGQPQHF. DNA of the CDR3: TGTACCAGCAGTTTACACGGACAGCCCCAGCATTTT.

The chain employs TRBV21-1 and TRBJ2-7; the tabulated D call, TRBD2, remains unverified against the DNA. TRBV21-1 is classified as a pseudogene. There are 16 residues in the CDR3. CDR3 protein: CASSFPTSGRRYEQYF. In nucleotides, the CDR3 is TGTGCCAGCAGCTTTCCGACTAGCGGGAGGCGCTACGAGCAGTACTTC.

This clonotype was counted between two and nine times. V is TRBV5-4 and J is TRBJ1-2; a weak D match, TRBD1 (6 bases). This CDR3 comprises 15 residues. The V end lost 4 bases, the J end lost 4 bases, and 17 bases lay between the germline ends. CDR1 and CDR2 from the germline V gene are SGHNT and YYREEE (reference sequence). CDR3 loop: CASSAPGQMVYGYTF. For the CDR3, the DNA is TGTGCCAGCAGCGCACCGGGACAAATGGTCTATGGCTACACCTTC.

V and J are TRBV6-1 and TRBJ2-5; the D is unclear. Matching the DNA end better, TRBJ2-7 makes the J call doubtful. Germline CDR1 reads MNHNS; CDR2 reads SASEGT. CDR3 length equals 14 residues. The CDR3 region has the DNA TGTGCCAGCAGCGGTACATCTGGGGTCTACGAGCAGTACTTC. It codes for CASSGTSGVYEQYF.

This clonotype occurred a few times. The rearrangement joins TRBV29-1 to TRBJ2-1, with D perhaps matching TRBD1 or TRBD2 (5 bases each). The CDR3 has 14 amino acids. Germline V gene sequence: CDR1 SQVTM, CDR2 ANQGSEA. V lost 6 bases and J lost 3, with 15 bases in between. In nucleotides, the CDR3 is TGCAGCGTCCCCGGGGCTCCTGGCTACAATGAGCAGTTCTTC. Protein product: CSVPGAPGYNEQFF.

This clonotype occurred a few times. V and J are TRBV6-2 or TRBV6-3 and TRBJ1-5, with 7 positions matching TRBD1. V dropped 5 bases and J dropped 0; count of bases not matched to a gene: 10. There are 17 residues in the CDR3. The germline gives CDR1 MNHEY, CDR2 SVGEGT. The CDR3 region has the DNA TGTGCCAGCAGTAAAACAGGGGCCAGGAATAGCAATCAGCCCCAGCATTTT. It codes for CASSKTGARNSNQPQHF.

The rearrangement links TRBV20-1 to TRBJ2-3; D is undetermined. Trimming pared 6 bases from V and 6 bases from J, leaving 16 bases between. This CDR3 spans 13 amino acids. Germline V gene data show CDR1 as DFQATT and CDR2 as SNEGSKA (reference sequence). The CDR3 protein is CSAPAATWDTQYF. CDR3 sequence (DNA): TGCAGTGCCCCCGCAGCAACCTGGGATACGCAGTATTTT.

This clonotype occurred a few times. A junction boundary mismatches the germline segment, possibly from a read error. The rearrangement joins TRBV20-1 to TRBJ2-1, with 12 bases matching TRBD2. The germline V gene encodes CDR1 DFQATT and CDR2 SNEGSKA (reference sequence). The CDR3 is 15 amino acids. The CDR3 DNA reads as TGCAGTGCCATAGATCTGTCTAGCGGGAGGGATGAGCGGTTCTTC. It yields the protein CSAIDLSSGRDERFF.

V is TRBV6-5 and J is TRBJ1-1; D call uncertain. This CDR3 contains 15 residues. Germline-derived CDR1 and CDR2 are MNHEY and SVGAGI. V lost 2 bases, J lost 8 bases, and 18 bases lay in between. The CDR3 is CASSYSPNRMSEAFF. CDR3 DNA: TGTGCCAGCAGTTACAGCCCGAATCGCATGTCAGAAGCTTTCTTT.

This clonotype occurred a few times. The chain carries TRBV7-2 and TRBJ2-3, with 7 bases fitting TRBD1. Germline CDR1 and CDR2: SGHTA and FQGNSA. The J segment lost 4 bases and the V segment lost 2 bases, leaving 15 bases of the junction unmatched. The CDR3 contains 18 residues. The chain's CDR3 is CASSLTPGTGVRSDTQYF. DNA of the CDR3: TGTGCCAGCAGCTTAACCCCTGGAACAGGGGTCAGATCAGATACGCAGTATTTT.

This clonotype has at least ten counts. CDR3 sequence: CASSLGNTGELFF. The CDR3 DNA is TGCGCCAGCAGCTTGGGGAACACCGGGGAGCTGTTTTTT. The V and J genes are TRBV5-1 and TRBJ2-2, with D unclear. The CDR3 has 13 residues. From germline, CDR1 is SGHRS and CDR2 YFSETQ. Between the trimmed V and J ends, which lost 0 bases and 1 base, there was a span of 1 base.

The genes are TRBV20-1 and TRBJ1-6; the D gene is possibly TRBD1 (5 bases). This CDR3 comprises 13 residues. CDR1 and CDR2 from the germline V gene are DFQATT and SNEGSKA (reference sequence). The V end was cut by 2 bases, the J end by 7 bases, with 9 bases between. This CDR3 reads CSARPGPNSPLHF. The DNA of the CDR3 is TGCAGTGCTAGACCGGGACCGAATTCACCCCTCCACTTT.

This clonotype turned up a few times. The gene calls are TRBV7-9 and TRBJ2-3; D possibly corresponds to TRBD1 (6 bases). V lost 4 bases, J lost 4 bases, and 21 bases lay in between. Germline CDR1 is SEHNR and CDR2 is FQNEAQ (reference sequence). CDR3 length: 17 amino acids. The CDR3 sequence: CASSSLTGTLIADTQYF. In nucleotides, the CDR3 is TGTGCCAGCAGCTCACTGACCGGGACATTGATTGCAGATACGCAGTATTTT.

CDR3 coding DNA: TGTGCCAGCAGTTCCCACGTAGCGGGAGGGCCAGATACGCAGTATTTT. Translating gives CASSSHVAGGPDTQYF. The chain carries TRBV25-1 and TRBJ2-3, with 11 bases matching TRBD2. Unmatched junction bases numbered 8, after V lost 5 bases and J lost 4 bases. This CDR3 region has 16 residues. CDR1 and CDR2 (germline): MGHDK, SYGVNS.

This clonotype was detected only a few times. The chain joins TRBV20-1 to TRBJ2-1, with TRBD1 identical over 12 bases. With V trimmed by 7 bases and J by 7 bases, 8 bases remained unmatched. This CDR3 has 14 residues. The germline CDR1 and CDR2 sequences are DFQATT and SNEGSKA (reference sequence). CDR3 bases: TGCAGTGTACATGGGACAGGGGGCCGGAATGAGCAGTTCTTC. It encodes CSVHGTGGRNEQFF.

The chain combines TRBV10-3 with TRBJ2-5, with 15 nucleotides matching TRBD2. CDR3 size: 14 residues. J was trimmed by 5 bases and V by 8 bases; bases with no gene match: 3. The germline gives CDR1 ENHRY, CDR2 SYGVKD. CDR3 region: CAIGTSGRWETQYF. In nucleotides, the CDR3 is TGTGCCATCGGGACTAGCGGGAGGTGGGAGACCCAGTACTTC.

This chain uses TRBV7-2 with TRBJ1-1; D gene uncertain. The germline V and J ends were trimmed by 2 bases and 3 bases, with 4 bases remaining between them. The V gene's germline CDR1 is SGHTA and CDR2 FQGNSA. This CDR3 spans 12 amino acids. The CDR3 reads CASSLLYTEAFF. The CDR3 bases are TGTGCCAGCAGCTTATTGTACACTGAAGCTTTCTTT. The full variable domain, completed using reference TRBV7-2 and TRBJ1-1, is GAGVSQSPSNKVTEKGKDVELRCDPISGHTALYWYRQSLGQGLEFLIYFQGNSAPDKSGLPSDRFSAERTGGSVSTLTIQRTQQEDSAVYLCASSLLYTEAFFGQGTRLTVV.

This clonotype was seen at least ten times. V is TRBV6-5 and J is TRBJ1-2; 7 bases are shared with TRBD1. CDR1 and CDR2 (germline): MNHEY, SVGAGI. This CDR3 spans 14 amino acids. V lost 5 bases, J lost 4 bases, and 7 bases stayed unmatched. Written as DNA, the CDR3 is TGTGCCAGCAGTACAAACAGGGGTAGCTATGGCTACACCTTC. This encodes CASSTNRGSYGYTF.

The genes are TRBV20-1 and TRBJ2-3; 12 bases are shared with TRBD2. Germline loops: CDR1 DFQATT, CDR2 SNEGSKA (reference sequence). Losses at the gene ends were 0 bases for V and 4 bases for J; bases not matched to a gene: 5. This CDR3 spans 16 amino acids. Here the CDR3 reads CSAREASGRAPDTQYF. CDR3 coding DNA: TGCAGTGCTAGAGAGGCTAGCGGGAGGGCCCCAGATACGCAGTATTTT.

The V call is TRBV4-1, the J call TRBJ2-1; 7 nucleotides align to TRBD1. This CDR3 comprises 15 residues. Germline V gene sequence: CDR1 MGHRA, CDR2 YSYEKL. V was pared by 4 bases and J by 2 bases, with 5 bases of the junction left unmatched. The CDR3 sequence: CASSLAQGPYNEQFF. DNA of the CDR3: TGCGCCAGCAGCCTGGCACAGGGGCCCTACAATGAGCAGTTCTTC.

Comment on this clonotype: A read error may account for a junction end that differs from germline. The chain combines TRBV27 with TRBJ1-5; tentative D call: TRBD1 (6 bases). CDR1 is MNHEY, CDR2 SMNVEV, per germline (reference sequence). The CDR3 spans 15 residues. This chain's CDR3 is CASSLVAGDNQSQHF. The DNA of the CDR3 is TGTGCCAGCAGTTTGGTGGCAGGGGACAATCAGTCCCAGCATTTT.

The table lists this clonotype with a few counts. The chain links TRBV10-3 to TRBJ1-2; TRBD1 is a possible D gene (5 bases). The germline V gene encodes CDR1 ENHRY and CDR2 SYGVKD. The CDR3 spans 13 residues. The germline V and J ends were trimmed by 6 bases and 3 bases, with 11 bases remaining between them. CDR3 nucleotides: TGTGCCATCAGCGACAGAAGAGACTATGGCTACACCTTC. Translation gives CAISDRRDYGYTF.

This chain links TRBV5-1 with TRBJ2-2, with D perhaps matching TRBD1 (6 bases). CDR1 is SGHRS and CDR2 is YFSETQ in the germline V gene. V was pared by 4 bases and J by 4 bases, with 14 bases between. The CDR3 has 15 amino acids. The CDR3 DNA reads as TGCGCCAGCAGCCGTCTCAGGGGTGGCACCGGGGAGCTGTTTTTT. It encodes CASSRLRGGTGELFF.

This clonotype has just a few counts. The DNA of the CDR3 is TGCGCCAGCAGCCAAGATGGGGGGTACGGCTATGGCTACACCTTC. This gives the protein CASSQDGGYGYGYTF. V usage is TRBV4-3 and J usage is TRBJ1-2; D may be TRBD1 (5 bases). The CDR3 is 15 amino acids. Trimming pared 0 bases from V and 4 bases from J, leaving 12 bases between. Looked up from germline, CDR1 is LGHNA and CDR2 is YSLEER.